What follows are 13 T cell receptor beta chains derived from one specimen sequenced in a study of cytomegalovirus exposure and HLA in healthy donors. PCR used 60 Vbeta primers and 13 Jbeta primers. The repertoire was sequenced with immunoSEQ multiplex PCR; TCRdb's copy has only in-frame clones and lacks some. The data contain over 150,000 clones, about 77% of them singletons. Input material: PBMCs. These receptors originate from a woman between 45 and 65 years old in good health and CMV-seronegative.

This clone has more than one count but fewer than ten. The gene calls are TRBV7-8 and TRBJ2-7, with D maybe TRBD1 (5 bases). This CDR3 has 17 residues. The V end was cut by 1 base, the J end by 1 base, with 17 bases between. Germline CDR1 is SGHVS and CDR2 is FQNEAQ. CDR3 sequence reads: CASSLGKGGQGSYEQYF. As DNA, the CDR3 is TGTGCCAGCAGCTTAGGAAAGGGTGGGCAGGGTTCCTACGAGCAGTACTTC.

The J gene is TRBJ2-3, the V gene TRBV4-3; maybe TRBD1 (6 bases). From germline, CDR1 is LGHNA and CDR2 YSLEER. The CDR3 is 16 amino acids. The germline V and J ends were trimmed by 0 bases and 3 bases, with 13 bases remaining between them. The CDR3 loop is CASSQDYRQGTDTQYF. As DNA, the CDR3 is TGCGCCAGCAGCCAAGATTATAGGCAGGGGACAGATACGCAGTATTTT.

This chain joins TRBV28 and TRBJ1-2; D might be TRBD1 (6 bases). The CDR3 loop spans 13 amino acids. Germline CDR1 is MDHEN and CDR2 is SYDVKM. The germline V and J ends were trimmed by 5 bases and 8 bases, with 15 bases remaining between them. The CDR3 coding sequence is TGTGCCAGCAGTCAGGGGCGGTTGGGCGGCTACACCTTC. This sequence encodes CASSQGRLGGYTF.

V gene TRBV19 combines with J gene TRBJ1-6; TRBD1 is a possible D gene (6 bases). The CDR3 loop spans 13 amino acids. Germline V gives CDR1 LNHDA, CDR2 SQIVND (reference sequence). V lost 6 bases to trimming and J lost 7 bases, with 10 bases between them. CDR3 bases: TGTGCCAGTAGCCGACAGGACAATTCACCCCTCCACTTT. Amino acids: CASSRQDNSPLHF.

This rearrangement joins TRBV5-1 to TRBJ1-1, with D possibly being TRBD1 (5 bases). From germline, CDR1 is SGHRS and CDR2 YFSETQ. The CDR3 has 14 amino acids. V was trimmed by 0 bases and J by 5 bases, leaving 11 bases between them. The CDR3 bases are TGCGCCAGCAGCTTGGGGCAGGGTGAGACTGAAGCTTTCTTT. Encoded protein: CASSLGQGETEAFF. The whole variable domain, filled in from reference TRBV5-1 and TRBJ1-1, reads KAGVTQTPRYLIKTRGQQVTLSCSPISGHRSVSWYQQTPGQGLQFLFEYFSETQRNKGNFPGRFSGRQFSNSRSEMNVSTLELGDSALYLCASSLGQGETEAFFGQGTRLTVV.

V usage is TRBV7-2 and J usage is TRBJ1-3; D unresolved. Germline lookup yields CDR1 SGHTA and CDR2 FQGNSA. The CDR3 runs to 16 residues. Trimming pared 5 bases from V and 10 bases from J, leaving 24 bases between. CDR3 sequence (DNA): TGTGCCAGCAGCCCCACCTCGACTTGGCCGGGTGGTACCATATATTTT. Its translation: CASSPTSTWPGGTIYF.

The CDR3, as DNA: TGTGCCAGCAGTTTCAGTTATCGCACTGAAGCTTTCTTT. Amino acids: CASSFSYRTEAFF. The chain joins TRBV28 to TRBJ1-1; D gene unclear. The CDR3 extends over 13 amino acids. Trimming removed 3 bases at V and 4 bases at J, with 9 bases between. Germline V CDR1 and CDR2: MDHEN, SYDVKM.

The rearrangement joins TRBV7-9 to TRBJ2-3; 12 bases fit TRBD2. The germline V gene has CDR1 SEHNR and CDR2 FQNEAQ (reference sequence). Unmatched junction bases numbered 4, after V lost 3 bases and J lost 3 bases. The CDR3 spans 16 residues. For the CDR3, the DNA is TGTGCCAGCAGCTTCCCTAGCGGGGGGGCGACAGATACGCAGTATTTT. Translation gives CASSFPSGGATDTQYF.

The V call is TRBV7-2, the J call TRBJ1-3; 10 nucleotides agree with TRBD1. The V gene end was trimmed by 1 base and the J gene end by 4 bases; junction bases not matched to a gene: 7. The CDR3 contains 17 residues. CDR1 is SGHTA and CDR2 is FQGNSA in the germline V gene. For the CDR3, the DNA is TGTGCCAGCAGCTTAGGGACCGGGACAGGGGACGGAAACACCATATATTTT. Its translation is CASSLGTGTGDGNTIYF.

This sequence joins TRBV5-6 and TRBJ1-3; no firm D call. There are 14 residues in the CDR3. Germline V gene sequence: CDR1 SGHDT, CDR2 YYEEEE. Trimming cost V 0 bases and J 2 bases, with 6 bases left between them. The CDR3 loop is CASSLGQTGNTIYF. The CDR3 DNA follows: TGTGCCAGCAGCTTGGGGCAGACTGGAAACACCATATATTTT.

This clone has more than one count but fewer than ten. The chain joins TRBV18 to TRBJ1-1; 10 nucleotides align to TRBD1. The V gene's germline CDR1 is KGHSH and CDR2 LQKENI. The CDR3 spans 16 residues. J was trimmed by 3 bases and V by 2 bases; bases with no gene match: 6. The CDR3 is CASSPAFGTGDTEAFF. In DNA form, the CDR3 reads TGTGCCAGCTCACCAGCTTTCGGGACAGGGGACACTGAAGCTTTCTTT.

The rearrangement uses TRBV18 and TRBJ1-3, with unresolved D. V was cut by 3 bases and J by 0 bases, with 9 bases left in between. Germline V gene data show CDR1 as KGHSH and CDR2 as LQKENI. The CDR3 length is 15 residues. CDR3 loop: CASSPSSSSGNTIYF. The CDR3 bases are TGTGCCAGCTCACCGAGTTCGAGCTCTGGAAACACCATATATTTT.

The gene calls are TRBV30 and TRBJ1-2; 7 bases fit TRBD1. CDR3 length: 14 amino acids. V was pared by 0 bases and J by 6 bases, with 7 bases of the junction left unmatched. Germline V gives CDR1 GTSNPN, CDR2 SVGIG (reference sequence). The CDR3 sequence is CAWSVWDSGDGYTF. As DNA, the CDR3 is TGTGCCTGGAGTGTTTGGGACAGCGGCGATGGCTACACCTTC.